This TCR beta chain was captured in a study of CD8 T cells in Susac syndrome. Random hexamers primed reverse transcription of about 0.5 to 1 ug RNA. TCR beta CDR3 was amplified by immunoSEQ covering 54 Vbeta and 13 Jbeta. MiXCR, applied by TCRdb to the immunoSEQ multiplex PCR reads, yields one record per CDR3 protein. This table holds some 150,000 distinct CDR3 sequences, 94% found once. Sequencing of TCR beta was carried out in blood CD8+ and CD4+ T cells. Healthy donors constituted the control group, matched for age and sex. This clonotype has only one observation. The receptor was isolated from a human donor in good health. The sequenced material came from CD4+ T cells from PBMCs.

Written as DNA, the CDR3 is TGTGCCAGCAGTGAGTCCGGGAACACTGAAGCTTTCTTT. This translates into CASSESGNTEAFF. The rearrangement links TRBV25-1 to TRBJ1-1; D remains unclear. The CDR3 runs to 13 residues. CDR1 is MGHDK, CDR2 SYGVNS, per germline. Trimming took 3 bases from V and 1 from J, leaving 6 bases between them.